This TCR beta chain was identified in a study of kidney transplant recipient with SARS-CoV-2 infection. For this clonotype: This may arise from a read error, as a much more abundant clone is one base away.

MiXCR, applied by TCRdb to the reads, yields one record per CDR3 protein. The sample has 200,000 to 300,000 distinct CDR3 sequences, 25% to 30% seen once. CDR1 is MGHRA, CDR2 YSYEKL, per germline. The V segment lost 0 bases and the J segment 5 bases; nucleotides outside the gene matches: 7. The CDR3 contains 15 residues. Source: a blood sample, taken at baseline and on roughly day 110 from a kidney transplant recipient. The V call is TRBV4-1, the J call TRBJ2-7; 7 bases are a match to TRBD2. The TCR was taken from a male patient younger than 45 who had COVID-19 and was a kidney transplant recipient. Some T cells may originate from the graft donor. The DNA of the CDR3 is TGCGCCAGCAGCCAAGAGCGGTGGGAGGGCCACGAGCAGTACTTC. Amino acid sequence: CASSQERWEGHEQYF.